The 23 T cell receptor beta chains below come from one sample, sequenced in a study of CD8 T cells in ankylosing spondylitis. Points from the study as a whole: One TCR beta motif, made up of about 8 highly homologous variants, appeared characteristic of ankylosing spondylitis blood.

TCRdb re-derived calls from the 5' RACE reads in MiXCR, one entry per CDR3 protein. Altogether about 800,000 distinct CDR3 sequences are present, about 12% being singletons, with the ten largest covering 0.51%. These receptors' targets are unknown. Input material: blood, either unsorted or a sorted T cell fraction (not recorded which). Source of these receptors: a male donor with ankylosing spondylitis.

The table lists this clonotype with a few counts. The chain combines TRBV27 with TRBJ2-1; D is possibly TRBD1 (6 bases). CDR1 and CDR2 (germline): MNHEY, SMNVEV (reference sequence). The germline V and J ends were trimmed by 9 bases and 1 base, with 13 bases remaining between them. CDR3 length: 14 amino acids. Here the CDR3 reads CASRQVMSYNEQFF. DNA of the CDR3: TGTGCCAGTAGACAGGTTATGTCCTACAATGAGCAGTTCTTC.

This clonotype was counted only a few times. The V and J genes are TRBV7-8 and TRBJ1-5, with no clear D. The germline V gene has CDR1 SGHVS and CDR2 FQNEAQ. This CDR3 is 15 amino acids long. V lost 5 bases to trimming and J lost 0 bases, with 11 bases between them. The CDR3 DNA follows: TGTGCCAGCAGCCCGAATCCTCTTAGCAATCAGCCCCAGCATTTT. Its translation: CASSPNPLSNQPQHF.

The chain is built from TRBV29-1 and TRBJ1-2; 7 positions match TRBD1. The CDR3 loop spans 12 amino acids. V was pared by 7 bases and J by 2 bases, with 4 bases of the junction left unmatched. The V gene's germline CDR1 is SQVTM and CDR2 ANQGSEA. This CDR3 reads CSERTGNYGYTF. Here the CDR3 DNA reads TGCAGCGAACGGACAGGCAACTATGGCTACACCTTC.

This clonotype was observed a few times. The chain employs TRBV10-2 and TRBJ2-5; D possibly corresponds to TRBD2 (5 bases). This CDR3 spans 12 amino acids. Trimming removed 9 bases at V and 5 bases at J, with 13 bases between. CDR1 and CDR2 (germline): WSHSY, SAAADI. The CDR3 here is CASAGPGETQYF. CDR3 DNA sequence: TGCGCCAGTGCTGGACCGGGGGAGACCCAGTACTTC.

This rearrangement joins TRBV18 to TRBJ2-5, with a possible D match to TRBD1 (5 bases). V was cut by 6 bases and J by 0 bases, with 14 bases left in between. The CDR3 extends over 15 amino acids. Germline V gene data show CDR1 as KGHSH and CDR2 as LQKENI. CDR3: CASSPAGQHQETQYF. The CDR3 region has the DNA TGTGCCAGCTCTCCAGCAGGGCAGCACCAAGAGACCCAGTACTTC. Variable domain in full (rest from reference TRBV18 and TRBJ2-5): NAGVMQNPRHLVRRRGQEARLRCSPMKGHSHVYWYRQLPEEGLKFMVYLQKENIIDESGMPKERFSAEFPKEGPSILRIQQVVRGDSAAYFCASSPAGQHQETQYFGPGTRLLVL.

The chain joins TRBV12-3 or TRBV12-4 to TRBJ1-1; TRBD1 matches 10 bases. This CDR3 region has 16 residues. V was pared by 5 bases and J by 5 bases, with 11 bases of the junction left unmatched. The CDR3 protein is CASSHLGSGQGTEAFF. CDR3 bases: TGTGCCAGCAGTCATCTGGGGTCGGGACAGGGGACTGAAGCTTTCTTT.

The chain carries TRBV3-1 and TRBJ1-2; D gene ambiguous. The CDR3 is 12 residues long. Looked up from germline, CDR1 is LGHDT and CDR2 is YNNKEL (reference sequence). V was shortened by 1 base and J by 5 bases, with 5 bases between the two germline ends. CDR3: CASSQVQYGYTF. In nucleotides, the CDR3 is TGTGCCAGCAGCCAAGTTCAGTATGGCTACACCTTC.

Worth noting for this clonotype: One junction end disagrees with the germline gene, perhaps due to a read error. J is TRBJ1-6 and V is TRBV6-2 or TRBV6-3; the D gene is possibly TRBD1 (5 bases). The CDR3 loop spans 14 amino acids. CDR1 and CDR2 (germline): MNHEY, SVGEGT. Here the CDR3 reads CASSRQGTYSPLHF. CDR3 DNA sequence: TGCGCCAGCAGTAGACAAGGGACGTATTCACCCCTCCACTTT.

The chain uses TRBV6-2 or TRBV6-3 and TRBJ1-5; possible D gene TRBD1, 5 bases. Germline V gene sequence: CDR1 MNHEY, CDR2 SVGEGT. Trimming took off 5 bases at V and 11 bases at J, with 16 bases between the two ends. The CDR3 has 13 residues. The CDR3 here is CASSRDGPSTQHF. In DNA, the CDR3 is TGTGCCAGCAGTAGGGACGGCCCGTCTACCCAGCATTTT.

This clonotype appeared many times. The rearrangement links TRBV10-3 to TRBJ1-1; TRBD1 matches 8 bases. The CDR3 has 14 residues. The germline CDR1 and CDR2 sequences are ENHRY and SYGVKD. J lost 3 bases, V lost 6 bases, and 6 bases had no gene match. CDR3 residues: CAIRADREDTEAFF. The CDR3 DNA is TGTGCCATCAGGGCGGACAGGGAAGACACTGAAGCTTTCTTT.

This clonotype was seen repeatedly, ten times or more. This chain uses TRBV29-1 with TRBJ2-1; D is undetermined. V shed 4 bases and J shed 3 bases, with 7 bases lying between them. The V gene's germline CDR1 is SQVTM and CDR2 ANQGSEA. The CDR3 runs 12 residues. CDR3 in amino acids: CSVGHSYNEQFF. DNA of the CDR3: TGCAGCGTTGGTCACAGCTACAATGAGCAGTTCTTC.

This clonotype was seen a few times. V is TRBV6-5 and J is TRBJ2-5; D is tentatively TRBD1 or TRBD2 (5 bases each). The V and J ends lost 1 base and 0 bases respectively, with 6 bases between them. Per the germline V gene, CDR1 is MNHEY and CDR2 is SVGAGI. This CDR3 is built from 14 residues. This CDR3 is CASSYWGNQETQYF. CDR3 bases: TGTGCCAGCAGTTACTGGGGGAACCAAGAGACCCAGTACTTC.

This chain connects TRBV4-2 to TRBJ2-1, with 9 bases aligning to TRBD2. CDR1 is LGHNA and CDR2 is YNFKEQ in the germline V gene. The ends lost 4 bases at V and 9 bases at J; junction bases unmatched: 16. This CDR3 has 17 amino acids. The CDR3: CASSPKGSGGGFTEQFF. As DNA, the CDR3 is TGTGCCAGCAGCCCTAAGGGTAGCGGGGGAGGCTTCACTGAGCAGTTCTTC.

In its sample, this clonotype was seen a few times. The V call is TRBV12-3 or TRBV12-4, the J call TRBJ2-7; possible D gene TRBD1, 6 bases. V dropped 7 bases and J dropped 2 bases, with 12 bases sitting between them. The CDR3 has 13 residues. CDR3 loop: CASTPAGAYEQYF. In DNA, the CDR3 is TGTGCCAGCACCCCGGCAGGGGCCTACGAGCAGTACTTC.

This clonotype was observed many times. CDR3 coding DNA: TGCGCCAGCAGCCAACACGCTTCCAATCAGCCCCAGCATTTT. Its translation: CASSQHASNQPQHF. The genes are TRBV4-3 and TRBJ1-5; no clear D gene. The V end was cut by 2 bases, the J end by 3 bases, with 8 bases between. CDR1 and CDR2 from the germline V gene are LGHNA and YSLEER. The CDR3 loop spans 14 amino acids.

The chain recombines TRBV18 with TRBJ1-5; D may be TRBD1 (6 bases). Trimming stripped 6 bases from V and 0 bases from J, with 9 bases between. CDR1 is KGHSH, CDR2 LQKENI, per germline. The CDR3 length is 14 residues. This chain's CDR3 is CASSGDISNQPQHF. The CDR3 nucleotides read TGTGCCAGCTCCGGGGACATTAGCAATCAGCCCCAGCATTTT.

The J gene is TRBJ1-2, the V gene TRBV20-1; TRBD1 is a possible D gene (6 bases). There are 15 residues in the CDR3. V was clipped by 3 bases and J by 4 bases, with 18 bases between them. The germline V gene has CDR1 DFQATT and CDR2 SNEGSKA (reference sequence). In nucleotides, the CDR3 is TGCAGTGCTAGGCCAGGGGCTTCTCCCTTCTATGGCTACACCTTC. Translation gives CSARPGASPFYGYTF.

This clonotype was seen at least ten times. CDR3 protein: CASRLRQAVSNTEAFF. As DNA, the CDR3 is TGTGCCAGCAGACTCCGACAGGCCGTCTCTAACACTGAAGCTTTCTTT. The genes are TRBV6-1 and TRBJ1-1, with D maybe TRBD1 (6 bases). Germline CDR1 is MNHNS and CDR2 is SASEGT. Trimming took 6 bases from V and 2 from J, leaving 19 bases between them. The CDR3 totals 16 residues.

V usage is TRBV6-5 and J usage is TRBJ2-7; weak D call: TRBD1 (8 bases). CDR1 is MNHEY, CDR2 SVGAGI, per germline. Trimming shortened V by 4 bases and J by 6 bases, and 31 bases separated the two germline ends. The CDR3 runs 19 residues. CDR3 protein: CASSFRGQGMVGGPGEQYF. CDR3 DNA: TGTGCCAGCAGTTTCCGCGGACAGGGAATGGTGGGAGGGCCGGGCGAGCAGTACTTC.

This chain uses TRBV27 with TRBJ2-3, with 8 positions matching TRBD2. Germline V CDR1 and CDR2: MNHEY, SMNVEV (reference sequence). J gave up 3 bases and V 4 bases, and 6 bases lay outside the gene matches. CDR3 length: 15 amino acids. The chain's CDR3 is CASSSPAGVTDTQYF. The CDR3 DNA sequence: TGTGCCAGCAGTTCCCCAGCGGGGGTGACAGATACGCAGTATTTT.

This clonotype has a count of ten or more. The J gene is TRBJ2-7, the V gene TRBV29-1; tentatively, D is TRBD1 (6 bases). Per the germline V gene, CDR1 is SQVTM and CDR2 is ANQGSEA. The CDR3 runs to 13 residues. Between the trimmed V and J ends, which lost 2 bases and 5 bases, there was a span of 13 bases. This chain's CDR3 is CSVERIQGHEQYF. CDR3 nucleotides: TGCAGCGTTGAAAGGATACAGGGCCACGAGCAGTACTTC.

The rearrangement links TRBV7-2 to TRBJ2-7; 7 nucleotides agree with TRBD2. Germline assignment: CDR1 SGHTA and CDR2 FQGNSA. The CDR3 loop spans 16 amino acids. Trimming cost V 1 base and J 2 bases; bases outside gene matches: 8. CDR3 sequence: CASSLVGVAGTYEQYF. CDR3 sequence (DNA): TGTGCCAGCAGCTTAGTGGGGGTAGCGGGCACCTACGAGCAGTACTTC.

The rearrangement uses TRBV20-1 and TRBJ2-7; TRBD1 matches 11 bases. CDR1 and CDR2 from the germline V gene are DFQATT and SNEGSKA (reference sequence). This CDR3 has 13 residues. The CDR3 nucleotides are TGCGCAAGTTGGGGACAGGGGGATTCCGAGCAGTACTTC. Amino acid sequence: CASWGQGDSEQYF.